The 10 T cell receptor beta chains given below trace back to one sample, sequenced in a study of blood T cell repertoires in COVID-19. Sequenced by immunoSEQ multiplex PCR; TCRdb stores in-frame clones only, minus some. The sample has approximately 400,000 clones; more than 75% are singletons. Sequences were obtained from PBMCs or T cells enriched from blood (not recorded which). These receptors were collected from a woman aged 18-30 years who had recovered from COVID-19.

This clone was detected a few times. The CDR3 reads CASSLIRGRSYEQYF. Here the CDR3 DNA reads TGTGCCAGCAGTTTAATCCGGGGTCGCTCCTACGAGCAGTACTTC. The chain couples TRBV27 to TRBJ2-7, with D possibly being TRBD2 (5 bases). The germline gives CDR1 MNHEY, CDR2 SMNVEV (reference sequence). The V end lost 2 bases, the J end lost 0 bases, and 11 bases lay between the germline ends. This CDR3 contains 15 residues.

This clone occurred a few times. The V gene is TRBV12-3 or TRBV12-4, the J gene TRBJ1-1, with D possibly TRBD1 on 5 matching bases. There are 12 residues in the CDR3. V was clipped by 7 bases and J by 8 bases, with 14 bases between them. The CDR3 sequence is CASTQGSLEAFF. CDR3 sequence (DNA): TGTGCCAGCACCCAGGGATCCCTCGAAGCTTTCTTT.

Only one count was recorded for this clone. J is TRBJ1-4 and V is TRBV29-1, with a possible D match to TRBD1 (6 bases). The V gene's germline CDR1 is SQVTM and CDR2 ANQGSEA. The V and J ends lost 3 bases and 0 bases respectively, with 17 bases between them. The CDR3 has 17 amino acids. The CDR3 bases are TGCAGCGTTGATGGCGGCAGGGGAATATCAACTAATGAAAAACTGTTTTTT. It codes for CSVDGGRGISTNEKLFF. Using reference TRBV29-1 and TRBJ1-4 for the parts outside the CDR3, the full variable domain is SAVISQKPSRDICQRGTSLTIQCQVDSQVTMMFWYRQQPGQSLTLIATANQGSEATYESGFVIDKFPISRPNLTFSTLTVSNMSPEDSSIYLCSVDGGRGISTNEKLFFGSGTQLSVL.

The CDR3 loop is CSVVGTSGGASGELFF. The CDR3 nucleotides are TGCAGCGTTGTCGGGACTAGCGGGGGGGCCTCCGGGGAGCTGTTTTTT. This sequence joins TRBV29-1 and TRBJ2-2; 16 bases agree with TRBD2. The CDR3 runs to 16 residues. The trim removed 4 bases at V and 6 bases at J, leaving 5 bases unmatched. Germline assignment: CDR1 SQVTM and CDR2 ANQGSEA.

The CDR3 region has the DNA TGTGCCAGCTCACCTCGACCTACGCCTGTGTCACACCCGCCCGGGAACTATGGCTACACCTTC. Protein product: CASSPRPTPVSHPPGNYGYTF. This rearrangement joins TRBV18 to TRBJ1-2; D unresolved. Germline CDR1 reads KGHSH; CDR2 reads LQKENI. V was cut by 3 bases and J by 2 bases, with 31 bases left in between. CDR3 length: 21 residues.

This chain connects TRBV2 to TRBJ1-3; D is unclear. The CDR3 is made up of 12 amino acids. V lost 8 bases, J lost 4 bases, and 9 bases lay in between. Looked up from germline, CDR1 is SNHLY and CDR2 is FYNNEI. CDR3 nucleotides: TGTGCCAGCTCTCCTTCCGGAAACACCATATATTTT. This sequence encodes CASSPSGNTIYF.

The CDR3 DNA follows: TGTGCCAGCAGCTTAGGTGGGGCCGGCTACGAGCAGTACTTC. Its translation: CASSLGGAGYEQYF. This chain joins TRBV13 and TRBJ2-7; D might be TRBD1 (5 bases). The germline V gene has CDR1 PRHDT and CDR2 FYEKMQ (reference sequence). With 0 bases removed from V and 3 bases from J, the gap between germline ends came to 9 bases. This CDR3 has 14 amino acids.

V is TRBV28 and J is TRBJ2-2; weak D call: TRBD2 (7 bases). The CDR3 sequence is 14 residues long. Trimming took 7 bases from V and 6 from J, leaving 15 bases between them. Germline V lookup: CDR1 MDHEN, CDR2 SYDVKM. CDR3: CASKAGARSGELFF. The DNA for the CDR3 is TGTGCCAGCAAGGCGGGGGCAAGATCCGGGGAGCTGTTTTTT.

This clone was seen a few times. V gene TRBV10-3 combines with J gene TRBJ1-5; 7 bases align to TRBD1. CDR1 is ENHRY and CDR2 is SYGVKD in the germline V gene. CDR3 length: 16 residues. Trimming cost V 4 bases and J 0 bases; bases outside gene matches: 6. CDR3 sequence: CAISGGGQVSNQPQHF. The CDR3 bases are TGTGCCATCAGTGGAGGTGGACAGGTTAGCAATCAGCCCCAGCATTTT.

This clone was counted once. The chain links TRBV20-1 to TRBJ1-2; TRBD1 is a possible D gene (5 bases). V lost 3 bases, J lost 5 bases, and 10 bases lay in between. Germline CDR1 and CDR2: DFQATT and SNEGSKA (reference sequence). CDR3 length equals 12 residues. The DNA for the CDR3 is TGCAGTGCTAGTAGGGCAGGGTATGGCTACACCTTC. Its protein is CSASRAGYGYTF.